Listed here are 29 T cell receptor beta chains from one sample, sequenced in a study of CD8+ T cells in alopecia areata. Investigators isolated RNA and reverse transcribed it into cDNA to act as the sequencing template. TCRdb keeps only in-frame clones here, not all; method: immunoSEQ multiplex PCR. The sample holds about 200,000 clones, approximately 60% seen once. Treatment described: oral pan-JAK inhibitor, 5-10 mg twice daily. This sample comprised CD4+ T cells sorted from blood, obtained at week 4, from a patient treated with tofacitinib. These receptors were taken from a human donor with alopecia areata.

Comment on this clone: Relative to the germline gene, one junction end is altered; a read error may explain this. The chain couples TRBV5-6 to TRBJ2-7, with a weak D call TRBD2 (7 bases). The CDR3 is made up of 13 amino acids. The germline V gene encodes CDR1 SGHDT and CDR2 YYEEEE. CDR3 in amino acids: CASSPRAGQSSSF. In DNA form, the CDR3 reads TGTGCCAGCAGCCCGAGAGCGGGACAATCATCCAGCTTC.

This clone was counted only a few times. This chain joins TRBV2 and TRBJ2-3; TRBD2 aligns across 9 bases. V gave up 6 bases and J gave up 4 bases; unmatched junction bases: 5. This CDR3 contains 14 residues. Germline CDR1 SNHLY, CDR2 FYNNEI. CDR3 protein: CASSLSGGSDTQYF. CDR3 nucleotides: TGTGCCAGCAGCCTTAGCGGGGGATCAGATACGCAGTATTTT.

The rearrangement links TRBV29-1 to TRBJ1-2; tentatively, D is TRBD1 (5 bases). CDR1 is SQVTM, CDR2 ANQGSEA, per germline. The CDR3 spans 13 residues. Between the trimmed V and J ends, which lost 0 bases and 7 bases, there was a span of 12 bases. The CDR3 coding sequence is TGCAGCGTTGAAGATCCAGGGACGACTGGCTACACCTTC. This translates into CSVEDPGTTGYTF.

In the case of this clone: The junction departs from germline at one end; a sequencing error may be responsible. The chain's CDR3 is CASSKRMDGPSLLHF. CDR3 nucleotide sequence: TGTGCCAGCAGCAAGCGAATGGACGGGCCTTCACTCCTCCACTTT. This sequence joins TRBV5-6 and TRBJ1-6; no reliable D call. Germline V CDR1 and CDR2: SGHDT, YYEEEE. The CDR3 loop spans 15 amino acids.

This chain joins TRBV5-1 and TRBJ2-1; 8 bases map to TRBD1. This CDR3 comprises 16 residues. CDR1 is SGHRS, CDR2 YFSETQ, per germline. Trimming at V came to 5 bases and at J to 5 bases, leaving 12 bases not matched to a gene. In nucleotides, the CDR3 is TGCGCCAGCAGGATTCTGCCGGGACAGGCCAACAATGAGCAGTTCTTC. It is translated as CASRILPGQANNEQFF.

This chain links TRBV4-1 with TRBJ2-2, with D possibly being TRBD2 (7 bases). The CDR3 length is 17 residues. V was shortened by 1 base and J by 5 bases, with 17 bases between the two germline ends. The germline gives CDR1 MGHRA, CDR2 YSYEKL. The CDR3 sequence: CASSQVPRTAGTGELFF. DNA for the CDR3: TGCGCCAGCAGCCAAGTCCCAAGGACAGCGGGGACCGGGGAGCTGTTTTTT.

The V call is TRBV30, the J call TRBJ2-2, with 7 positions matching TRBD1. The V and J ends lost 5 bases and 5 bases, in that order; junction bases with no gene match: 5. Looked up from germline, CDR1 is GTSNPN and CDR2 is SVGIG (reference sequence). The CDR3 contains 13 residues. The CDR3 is CAWAGTATGELFF. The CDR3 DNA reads TGTGCCTGGGCCGGGACAGCGACCGGGGAGCTGTTTTTT.

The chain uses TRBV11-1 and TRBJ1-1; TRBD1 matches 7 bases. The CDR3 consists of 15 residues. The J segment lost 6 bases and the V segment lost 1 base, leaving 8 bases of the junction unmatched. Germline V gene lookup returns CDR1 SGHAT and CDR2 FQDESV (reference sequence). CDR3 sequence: CASSLDQGRGPEAFF. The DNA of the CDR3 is TGTGCCAGCAGCTTAGACCAGGGGAGGGGGCCTGAAGCTTTCTTT.

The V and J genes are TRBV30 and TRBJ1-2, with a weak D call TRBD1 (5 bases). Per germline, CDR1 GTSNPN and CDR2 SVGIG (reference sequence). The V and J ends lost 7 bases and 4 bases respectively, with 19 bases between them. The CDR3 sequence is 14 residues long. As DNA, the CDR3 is TGTGCCTATGGAGGGCAGGGTGGTAGCTATGGCTACACCTTC. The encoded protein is CAYGGQGGSYGYTF.

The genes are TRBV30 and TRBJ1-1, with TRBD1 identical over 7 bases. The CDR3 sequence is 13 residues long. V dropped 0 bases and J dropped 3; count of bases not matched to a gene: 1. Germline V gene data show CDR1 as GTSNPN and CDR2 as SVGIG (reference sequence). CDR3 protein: CAWSVDRDTEAFF. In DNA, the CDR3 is TGTGCCTGGAGTGTAGACAGGGACACTGAAGCTTTCTTT. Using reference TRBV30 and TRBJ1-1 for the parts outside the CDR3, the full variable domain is SQTIHQWPATLVQPVGSPLSLECTVEGTSNPNLYWYRQAAGRGLQLLFYSVGIGQISSEVPQNLSASRPQDRQFILSSKKLLLSDSGFYLCAWSVDRDTEAFFGQGTRLTVV.

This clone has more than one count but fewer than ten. DNA of the CDR3: TGCGCCAGCAGCTGGGGACTTACGAACACTGAAGCTTTCTTT. Encoded protein: CASSWGLTNTEAFF. The V call is TRBV5-1, the J call TRBJ1-1, with D perhaps TRBD1 (5 bases). Trimming cost V 3 bases and J 1 base, with 10 bases left between them. The CDR3 has 14 amino acids. Germline V gives CDR1 SGHRS, CDR2 YFSETQ.

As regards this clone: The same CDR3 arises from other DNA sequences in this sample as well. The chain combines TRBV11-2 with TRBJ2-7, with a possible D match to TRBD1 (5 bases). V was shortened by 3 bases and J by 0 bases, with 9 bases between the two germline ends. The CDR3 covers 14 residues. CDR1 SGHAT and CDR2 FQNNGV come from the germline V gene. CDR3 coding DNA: TGTGCCAGCAGCTTGTGGGGCCCCTCCTACGAGCAGTACTTC. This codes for CASSLWGPSYEQYF. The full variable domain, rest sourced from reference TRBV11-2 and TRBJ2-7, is EAGVAQSPRYKIIEKRQSVAFWCNPISGHATLYWYQQILGQGPKLLIQFQNNGVVDDSQLPKDRFSAERLKGVDSTLKIQPAKLEDSAVYLCASSLWGPSYEQYFGPGTRLTVT.

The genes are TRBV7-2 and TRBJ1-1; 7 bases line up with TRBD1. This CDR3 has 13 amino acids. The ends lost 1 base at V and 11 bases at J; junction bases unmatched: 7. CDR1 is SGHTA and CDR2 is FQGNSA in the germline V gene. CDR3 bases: TGTGCCAGCAGCTTAGAGGGACAGCGCAAGGCTTTCTTT. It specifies CASSLEGQRKAFF.

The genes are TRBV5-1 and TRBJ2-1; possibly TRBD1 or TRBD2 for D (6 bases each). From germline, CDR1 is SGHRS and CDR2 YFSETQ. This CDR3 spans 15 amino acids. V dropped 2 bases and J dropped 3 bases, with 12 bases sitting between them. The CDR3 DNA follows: TGCGCCAGCAGCTTCGAGGGGGGAAACTACAATGAGCAGTTCTTC. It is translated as CASSFEGGNYNEQFF.

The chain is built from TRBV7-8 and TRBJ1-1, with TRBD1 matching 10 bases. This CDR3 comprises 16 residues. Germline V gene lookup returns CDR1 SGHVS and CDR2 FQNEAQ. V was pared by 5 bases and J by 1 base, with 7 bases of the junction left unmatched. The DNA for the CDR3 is TGTGCCAGCAGCCTGGACAGGGGGAGACAGAACACTGAAGCTTTCTTT. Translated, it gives CASSLDRGRQNTEAFF.

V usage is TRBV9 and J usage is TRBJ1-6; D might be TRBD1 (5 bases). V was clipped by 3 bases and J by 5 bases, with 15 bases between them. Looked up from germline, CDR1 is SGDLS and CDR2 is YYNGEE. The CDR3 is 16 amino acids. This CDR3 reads CASSAMGGPNNSPLHF. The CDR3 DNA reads TGTGCCAGCAGCGCGATGGGGGGTCCTAATAATTCACCCCTCCACTTT. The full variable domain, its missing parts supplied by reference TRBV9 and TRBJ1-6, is DSGVTQTPKHLITATGQRVTLRCSPRSGDLSVYWYQQSLDQGLQFLIQYYNGEERAKGNILERFSAQQFPDLHSELNLSSLELGDSALYFCASSAMGGPNNSPLHFGNGTRLTVT.

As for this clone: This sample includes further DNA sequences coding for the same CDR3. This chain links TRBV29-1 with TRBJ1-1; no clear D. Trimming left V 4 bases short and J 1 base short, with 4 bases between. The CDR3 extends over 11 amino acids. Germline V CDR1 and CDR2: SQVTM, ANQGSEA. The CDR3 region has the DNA TGCAGCGTTGCGCGGAACACTGAAGCTTTCTTT. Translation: CSVARNTEAFF.

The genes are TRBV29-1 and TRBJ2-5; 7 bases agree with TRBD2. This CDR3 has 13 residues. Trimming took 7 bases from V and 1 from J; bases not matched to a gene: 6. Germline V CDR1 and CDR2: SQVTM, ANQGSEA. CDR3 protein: CSGAAGVQETQYF. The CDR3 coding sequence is TGCAGCGGTGCGGCGGGGGTCCAAGAGACCCAGTACTTC.

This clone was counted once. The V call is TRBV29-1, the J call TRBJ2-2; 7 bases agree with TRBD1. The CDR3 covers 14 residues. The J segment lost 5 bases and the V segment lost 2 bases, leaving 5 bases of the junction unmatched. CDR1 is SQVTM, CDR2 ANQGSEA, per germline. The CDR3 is CSVETPTGTGELFF. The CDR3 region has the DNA TGCAGCGTTGAAACTCCGACAGGGACCGGGGAGCTGTTTTTT.

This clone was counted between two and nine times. CDR3 sequence reads: CASSFSQGHEQYF. CDR3 bases: TGTGCCAGCAGTTTCTCGCAGGGCCACGAGCAGTACTTC. V usage is TRBV27 and J usage is TRBJ2-7, with a possible D match to TRBD1 (5 bases). The germline CDR1 and CDR2 sequences are MNHEY and SMNVEV (reference sequence). V was shortened by 3 bases and J by 5 bases, with 11 bases between the two germline ends. The CDR3 has 13 residues.

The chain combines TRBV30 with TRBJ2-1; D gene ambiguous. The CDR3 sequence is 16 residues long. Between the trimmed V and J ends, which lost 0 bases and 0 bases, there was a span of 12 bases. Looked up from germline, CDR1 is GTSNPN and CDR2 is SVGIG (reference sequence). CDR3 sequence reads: CAWSVPGPSSYNEQFF. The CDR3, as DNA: TGTGCCTGGAGTGTACCCGGCCCCAGCTCCTACAATGAGCAGTTCTTC.

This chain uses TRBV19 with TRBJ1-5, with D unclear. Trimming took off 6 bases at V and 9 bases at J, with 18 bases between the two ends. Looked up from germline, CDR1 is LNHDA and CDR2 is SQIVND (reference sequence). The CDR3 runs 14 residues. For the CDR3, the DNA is TGTGCCAGTAGGACCGACGGTCCGAGGCGGCCCCAGCATTTT. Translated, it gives CASRTDGPRRPQHF.

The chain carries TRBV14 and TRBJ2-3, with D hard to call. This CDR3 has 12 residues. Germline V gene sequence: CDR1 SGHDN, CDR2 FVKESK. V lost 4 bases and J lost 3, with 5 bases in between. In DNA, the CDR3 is TGTGCCAGCAGCCTCTTTACAGATACGCAGTATTTT. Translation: CASSLFTDTQYF.

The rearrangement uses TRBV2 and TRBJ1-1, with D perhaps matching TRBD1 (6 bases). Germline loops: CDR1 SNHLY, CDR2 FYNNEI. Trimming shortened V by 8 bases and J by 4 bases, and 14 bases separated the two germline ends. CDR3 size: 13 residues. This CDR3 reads CASGGLVGTEAFF. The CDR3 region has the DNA TGTGCCAGCGGGGGCTTGGTCGGCACTGAAGCTTTCTTT.

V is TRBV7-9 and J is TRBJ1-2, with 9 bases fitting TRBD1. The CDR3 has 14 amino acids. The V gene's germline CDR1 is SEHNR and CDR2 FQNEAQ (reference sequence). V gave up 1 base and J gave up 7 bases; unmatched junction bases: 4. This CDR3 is CASSLDRGQSGYTF. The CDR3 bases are TGTGCCAGCAGCTTAGACAGGGGGCAAAGTGGCTACACCTTC.

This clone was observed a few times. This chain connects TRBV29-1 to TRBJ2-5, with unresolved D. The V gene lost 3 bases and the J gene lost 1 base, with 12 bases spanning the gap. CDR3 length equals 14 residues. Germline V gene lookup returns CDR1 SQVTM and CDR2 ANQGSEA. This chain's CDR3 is CSVDRMAVQETQYF. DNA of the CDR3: TGCAGCGTTGATCGTATGGCAGTCCAAGAGACCCAGTACTTC.

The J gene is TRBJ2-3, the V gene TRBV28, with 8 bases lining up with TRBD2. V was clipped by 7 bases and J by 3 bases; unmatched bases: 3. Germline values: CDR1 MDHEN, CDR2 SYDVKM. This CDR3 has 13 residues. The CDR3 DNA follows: TGTGCCAGCACCGGGGGGGGGACAGATACGCAGTATTTT. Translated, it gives CASTGGGTDTQYF.

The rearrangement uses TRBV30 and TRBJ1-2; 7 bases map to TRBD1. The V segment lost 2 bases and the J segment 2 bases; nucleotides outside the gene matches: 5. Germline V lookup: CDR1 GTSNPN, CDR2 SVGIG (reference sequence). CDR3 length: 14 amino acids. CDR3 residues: CAWSSKGGNYGYTF. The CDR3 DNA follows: TGTGCCTGGAGTTCTAAAGGGGGCAACTATGGCTACACCTTC.

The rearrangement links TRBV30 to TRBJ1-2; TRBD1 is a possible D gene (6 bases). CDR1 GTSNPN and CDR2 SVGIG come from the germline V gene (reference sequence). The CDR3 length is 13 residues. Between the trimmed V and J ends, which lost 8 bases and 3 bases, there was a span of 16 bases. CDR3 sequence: CAKTGGYDYGYTF. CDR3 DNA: TGTGCCAAAACGGGGGGCTACGACTATGGCTACACCTTC.